The TCR beta chain under discussion was sequenced for a study of T cells in Graves' hyperthyroidism and ophthalmopathy. Amplified TCR beta CDR3 regions came from RNA transcripts. The study used the HTBI primer set for a first-round RT-PCR of the TCR CDR3. TCRdb re-derived calls from the multiplex PCR reads in MiXCR, one entry per CDR3 protein. Of 550,000 to 850,000 distinct CDR3 sequences in the sample, around a sixth were seen once. On this clonotype itself: Antigen unknown.

Clinicians diagnosed patients from clinical symptoms, serum thyroxine and TRAb, thyroid ultrasound and orbital computed tomography. The CDR3 is 14 residues long. V was cut by 0 bases and J by 3 bases, with 10 bases left in between. Germline CDR1 SGHRS, CDR2 YFSETQ. Findings and limits, study-wide: Ophthalmopathy and stable hyperthyroidism were separated by a 13 V-J model. Most expanded thyroid clonotypes above 0.001 also appeared in blood.

The sequence was obtained from a woman aged 45-65 years with Graves' hyperthyroidism that later progressed to Graves' ophthalmopathy. Sequenced: blood. The chain is built from TRBV5-1 and TRBJ2-7, with no clear D. CDR3 residues: CASSLALPLYEQYF. CDR3 nucleotide sequence: TGCGCCAGCAGCTTGGCACTTCCGCTCTACGAGCAGTACTTC.